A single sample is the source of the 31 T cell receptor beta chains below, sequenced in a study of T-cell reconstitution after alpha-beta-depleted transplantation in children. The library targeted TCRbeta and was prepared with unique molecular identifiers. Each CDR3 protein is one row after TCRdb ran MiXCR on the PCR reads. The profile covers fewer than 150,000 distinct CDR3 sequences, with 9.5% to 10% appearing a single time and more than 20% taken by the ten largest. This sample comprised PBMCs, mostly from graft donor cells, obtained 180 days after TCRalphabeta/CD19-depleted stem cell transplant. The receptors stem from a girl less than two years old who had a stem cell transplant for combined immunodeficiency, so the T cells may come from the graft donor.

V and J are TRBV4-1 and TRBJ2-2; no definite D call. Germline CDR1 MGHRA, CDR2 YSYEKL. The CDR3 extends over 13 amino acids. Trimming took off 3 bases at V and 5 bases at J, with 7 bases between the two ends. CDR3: CASSQISTGELFF. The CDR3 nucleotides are TGCGCCAGCAGCCAGATAAGTACCGGGGAGCTGTTTTTT.

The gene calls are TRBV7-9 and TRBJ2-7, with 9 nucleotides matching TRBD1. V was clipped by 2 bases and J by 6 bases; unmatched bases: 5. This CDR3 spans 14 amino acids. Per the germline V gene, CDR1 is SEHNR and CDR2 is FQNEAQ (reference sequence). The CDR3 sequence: CASSLRQGEGEQYF. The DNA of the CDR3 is TGTGCCAGCAGCTTAAGACAGGGGGAAGGCGAGCAGTACTTC.

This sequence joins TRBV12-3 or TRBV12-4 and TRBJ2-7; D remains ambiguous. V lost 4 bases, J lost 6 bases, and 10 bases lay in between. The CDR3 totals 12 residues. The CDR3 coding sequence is TGTGCCAGCAGTTCTACGGGTCTCGAGCAGTACTTC. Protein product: CASSSTGLEQYF.

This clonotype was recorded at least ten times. The CDR3, as DNA: TGTGCCAGCAGCTGGTCTGACCTCTCTGGGGCCAACGTCCTGACTTTC. As protein: CASSWSDLSGANVLTF. The rearrangement links TRBV28 to TRBJ2-6; no definite D call. Germline values: CDR1 MDHEN, CDR2 SYDVKM. This CDR3 comprises 16 residues. V was trimmed by 6 bases and J by 0 bases, leaving 12 bases between them.

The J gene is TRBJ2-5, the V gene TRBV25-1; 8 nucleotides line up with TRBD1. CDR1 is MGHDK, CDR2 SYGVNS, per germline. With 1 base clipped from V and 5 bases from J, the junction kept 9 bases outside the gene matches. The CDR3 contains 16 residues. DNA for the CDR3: TGTGCCAGCAGTGAATGGGGCAGGGGGCGTGAGGAGACCCAGTACTTC. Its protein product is CASSEWGRGREETQYF.

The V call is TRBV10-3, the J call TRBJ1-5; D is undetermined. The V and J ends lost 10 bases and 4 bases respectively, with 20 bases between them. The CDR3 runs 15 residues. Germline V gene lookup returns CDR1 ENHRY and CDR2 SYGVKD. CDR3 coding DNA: TGTGCCACCAGCGATGAGGTGATAGCAAATCAGCCCCAGCATTTT. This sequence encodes CATSDEVIANQPQHF.

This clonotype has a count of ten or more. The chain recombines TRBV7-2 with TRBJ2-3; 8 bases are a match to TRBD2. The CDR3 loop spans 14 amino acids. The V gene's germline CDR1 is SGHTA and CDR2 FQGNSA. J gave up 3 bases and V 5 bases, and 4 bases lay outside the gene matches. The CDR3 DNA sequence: TGTGCCAGCAGCGTCACTAGCGGAACAGATACGCAGTATTTT. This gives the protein CASSVTSGTDTQYF.

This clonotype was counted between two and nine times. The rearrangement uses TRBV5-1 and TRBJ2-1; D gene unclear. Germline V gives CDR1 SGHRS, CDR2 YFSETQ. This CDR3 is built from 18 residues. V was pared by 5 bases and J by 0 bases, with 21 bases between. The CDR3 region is CASSIGIRLPYSYNEQFF. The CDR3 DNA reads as TGCGCCAGCAGTATTGGAATAAGGCTACCTTACTCCTACAATGAGCAGTTCTTC.

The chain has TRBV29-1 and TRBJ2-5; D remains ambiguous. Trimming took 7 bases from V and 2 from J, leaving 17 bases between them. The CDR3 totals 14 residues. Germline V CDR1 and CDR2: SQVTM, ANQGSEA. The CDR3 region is CSAGLAGNQETQYF. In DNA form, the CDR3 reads TGCAGCGCTGGTCTGGCAGGAAATCAAGAGACCCAGTACTTC.

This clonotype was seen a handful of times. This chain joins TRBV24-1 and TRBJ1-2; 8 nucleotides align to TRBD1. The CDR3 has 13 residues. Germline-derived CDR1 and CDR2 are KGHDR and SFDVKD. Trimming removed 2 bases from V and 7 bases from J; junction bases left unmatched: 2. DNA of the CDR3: TGTGCCACCAGTGATTGGACAGGGACTGGCTACACCTTC. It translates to CATSDWTGTGYTF.

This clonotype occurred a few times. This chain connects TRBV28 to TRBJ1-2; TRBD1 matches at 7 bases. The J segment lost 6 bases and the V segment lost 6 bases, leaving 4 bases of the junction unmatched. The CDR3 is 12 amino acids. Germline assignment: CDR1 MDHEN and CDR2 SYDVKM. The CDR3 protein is CASRKGAHGYTF. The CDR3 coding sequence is TGTGCCAGCAGGAAGGGGGCTCATGGCTACACCTTC.

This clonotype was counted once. This CDR3 reads CASTPYGGLQETQYF. CDR3 DNA sequence: TGTGCCAGCACACCCTACGGGGGGCTCCAAGAGACCCAGTACTTC. This rearrangement joins TRBV6-1 to TRBJ2-5; TRBD2 might be the D (7 bases). Germline CDR1 is MNHNS and CDR2 is SASEGT. V gave up 7 bases and J gave up 1 base, with 16 bases separating them. This CDR3 comprises 15 residues.

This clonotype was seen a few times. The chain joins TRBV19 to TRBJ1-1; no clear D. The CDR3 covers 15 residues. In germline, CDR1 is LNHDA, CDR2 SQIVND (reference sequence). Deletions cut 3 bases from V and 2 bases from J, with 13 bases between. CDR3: CASSILGVRNTEAFF. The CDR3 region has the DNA TGTGCCAGTAGTATTCTAGGAGTCAGAAACACTGAAGCTTTCTTT.

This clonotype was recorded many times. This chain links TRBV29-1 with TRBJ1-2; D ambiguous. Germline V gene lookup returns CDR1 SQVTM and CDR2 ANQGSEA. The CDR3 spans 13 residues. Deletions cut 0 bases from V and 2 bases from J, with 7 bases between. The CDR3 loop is CSVEDNLNYGYTF. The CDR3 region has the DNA TGCAGCGTTGAAGACAACCTGAACTATGGCTACACCTTC.

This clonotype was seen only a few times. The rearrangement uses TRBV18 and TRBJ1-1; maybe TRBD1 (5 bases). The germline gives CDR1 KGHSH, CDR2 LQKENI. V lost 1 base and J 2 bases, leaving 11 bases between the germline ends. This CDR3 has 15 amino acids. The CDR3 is CASSPHTGYNTEAFF. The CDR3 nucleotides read TGTGCCAGCTCACCACACACAGGCTATAACACTGAAGCTTTCTTT.

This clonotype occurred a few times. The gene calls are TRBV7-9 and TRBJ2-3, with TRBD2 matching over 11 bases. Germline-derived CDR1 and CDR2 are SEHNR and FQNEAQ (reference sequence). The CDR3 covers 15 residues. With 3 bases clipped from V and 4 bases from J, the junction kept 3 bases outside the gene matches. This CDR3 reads CASSFLAGGADTQYF. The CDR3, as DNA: TGTGCCAGCAGCTTCCTAGCGGGGGGCGCAGATACGCAGTATTTT.

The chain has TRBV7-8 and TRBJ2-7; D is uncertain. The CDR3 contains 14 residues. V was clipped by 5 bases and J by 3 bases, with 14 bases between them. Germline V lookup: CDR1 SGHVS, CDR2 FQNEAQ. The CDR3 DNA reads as TGTGCCAGCAGCCCACAAGAGTCTTTCTACGAGCAGTACTTC. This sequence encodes CASSPQESFYEQYF.

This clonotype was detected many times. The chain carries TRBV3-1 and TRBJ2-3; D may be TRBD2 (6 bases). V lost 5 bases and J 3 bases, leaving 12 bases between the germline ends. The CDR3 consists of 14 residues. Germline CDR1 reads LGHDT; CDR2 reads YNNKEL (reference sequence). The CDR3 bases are TGTGCCAGCAGCTTTAGACGGGGGACAGATACGCAGTATTTT. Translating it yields CASSFRRGTDTQYF.

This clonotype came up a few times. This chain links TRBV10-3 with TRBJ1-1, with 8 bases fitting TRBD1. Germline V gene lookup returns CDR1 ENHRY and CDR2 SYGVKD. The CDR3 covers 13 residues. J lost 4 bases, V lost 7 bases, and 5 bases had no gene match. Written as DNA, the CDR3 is TGTGCCATCAATTCACAGGGGGGCACTGAAGCTTTCTTT. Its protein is CAINSQGGTEAFF.

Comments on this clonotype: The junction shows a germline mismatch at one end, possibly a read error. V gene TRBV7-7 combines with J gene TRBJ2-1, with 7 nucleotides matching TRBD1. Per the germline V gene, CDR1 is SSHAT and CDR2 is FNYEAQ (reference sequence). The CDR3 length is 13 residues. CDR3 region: CASSFGTDNEQFF. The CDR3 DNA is TGTGCTAGCAGCTTCGGGACAGACAATGAGCAGTTCTTC.

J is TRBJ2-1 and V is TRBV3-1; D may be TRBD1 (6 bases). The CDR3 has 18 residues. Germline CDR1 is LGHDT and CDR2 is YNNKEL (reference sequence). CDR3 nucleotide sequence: TGTACCCGCAGTCCACTATCTTCCGGGGCAGGGGCGTACAATGAGCAGTTCTTC. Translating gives CTRSPLSSGAGAYNEQFF.

In nucleotides, the CDR3 is TGCAGTGCTAGCCCCTTCAGGGGCCGGAACACCGGGGAGCTGTTTTTT. Amino acid sequence: CSASPFRGRNTGELFF. The chain carries TRBV20-1 and TRBJ2-2; TRBD1 is a possible D gene (6 bases). The CDR3 is 16 amino acids. Germline lookup yields CDR1 DFQATT and CDR2 SNEGSKA (reference sequence). The V end was cut by 3 bases, the J end by 1 base, with 15 bases between.

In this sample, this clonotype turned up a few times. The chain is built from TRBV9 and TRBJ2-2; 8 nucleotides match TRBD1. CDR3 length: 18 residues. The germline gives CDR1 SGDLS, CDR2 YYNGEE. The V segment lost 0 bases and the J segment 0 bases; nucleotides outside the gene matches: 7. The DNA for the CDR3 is TGTGCCAGCAGCGTAGGTCCAGGGGGCGATTCGAACACCGGGGAGCTGTTTTTT. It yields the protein CASSVGPGGDSNTGELFF.

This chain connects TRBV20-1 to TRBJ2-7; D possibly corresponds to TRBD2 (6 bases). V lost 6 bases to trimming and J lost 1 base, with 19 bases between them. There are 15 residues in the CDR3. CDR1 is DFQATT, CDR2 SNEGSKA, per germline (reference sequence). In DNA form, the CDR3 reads TGCAGTGCCCATCGACTAGGAGAGGGTTCCTACGAGCAGTACTTC. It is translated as CSAHRLGEGSYEQYF.

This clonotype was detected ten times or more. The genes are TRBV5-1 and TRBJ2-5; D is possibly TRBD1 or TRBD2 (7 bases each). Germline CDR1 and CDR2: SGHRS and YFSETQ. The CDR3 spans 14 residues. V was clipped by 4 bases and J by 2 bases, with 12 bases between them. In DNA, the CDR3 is TGCGCCAGCAGCGCTCAGGGGGGGCAAGAGACCCAGTACTTC. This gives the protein CASSAQGGQETQYF.

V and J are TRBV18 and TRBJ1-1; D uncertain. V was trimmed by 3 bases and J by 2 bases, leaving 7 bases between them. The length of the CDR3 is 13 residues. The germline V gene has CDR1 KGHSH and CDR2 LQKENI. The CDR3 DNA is TGTGCCAGCTCACCGATAAGCAACACTGAAGCTTTCTTT. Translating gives CASSPISNTEAFF.

This chain's CDR3 is CASSLAPGGSETQYF. Written as DNA, the CDR3 is TGCGCCAGCAGCTTGGCCCCGGGAGGGTCAGAGACCCAGTACTTC. This chain uses TRBV5-1 with TRBJ2-5, with TRBD2 identical over 8 bases. V trimming: 0 bases; J trimming: 4 bases; junction bases outside the gene matches: 5. Germline CDR1 and CDR2: SGHRS and YFSETQ. CDR3 length equals 15 residues.

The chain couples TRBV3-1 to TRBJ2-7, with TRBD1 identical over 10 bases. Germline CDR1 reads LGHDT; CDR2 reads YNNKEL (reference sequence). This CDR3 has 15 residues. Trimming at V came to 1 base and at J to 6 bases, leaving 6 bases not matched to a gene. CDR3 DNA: TGTGCCAGCAGCCAAGTACCCGGGACAGGGGTCGAGCAGTACTTC. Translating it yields CASSQVPGTGVEQYF.

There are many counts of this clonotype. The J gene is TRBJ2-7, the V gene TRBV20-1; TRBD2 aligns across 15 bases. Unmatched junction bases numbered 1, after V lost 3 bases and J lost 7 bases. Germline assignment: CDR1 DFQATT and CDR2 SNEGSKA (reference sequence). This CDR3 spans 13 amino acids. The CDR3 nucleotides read TGCAGTGCTAGGGGACTAGCGGGGGGAGAGCAGTACTTC. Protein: CSARGLAGGEQYF.

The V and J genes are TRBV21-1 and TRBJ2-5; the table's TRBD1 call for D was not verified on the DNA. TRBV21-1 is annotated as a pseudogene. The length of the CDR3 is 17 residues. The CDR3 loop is CASSNSPSGGGSETQYF. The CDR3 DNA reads TGTGCCAGCAGCAACTCTCCCTCGGGCGGTGGGTCGGAGACCCAGTACTTC.

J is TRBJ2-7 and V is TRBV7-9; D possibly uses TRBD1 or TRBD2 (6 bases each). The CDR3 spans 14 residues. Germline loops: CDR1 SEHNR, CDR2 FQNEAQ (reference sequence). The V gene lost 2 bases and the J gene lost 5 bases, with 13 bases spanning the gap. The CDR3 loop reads CASSLSVGGHEQYF. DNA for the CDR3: TGTGCCAGCAGCTTAAGTGTGGGGGGCCACGAGCAGTACTTC.